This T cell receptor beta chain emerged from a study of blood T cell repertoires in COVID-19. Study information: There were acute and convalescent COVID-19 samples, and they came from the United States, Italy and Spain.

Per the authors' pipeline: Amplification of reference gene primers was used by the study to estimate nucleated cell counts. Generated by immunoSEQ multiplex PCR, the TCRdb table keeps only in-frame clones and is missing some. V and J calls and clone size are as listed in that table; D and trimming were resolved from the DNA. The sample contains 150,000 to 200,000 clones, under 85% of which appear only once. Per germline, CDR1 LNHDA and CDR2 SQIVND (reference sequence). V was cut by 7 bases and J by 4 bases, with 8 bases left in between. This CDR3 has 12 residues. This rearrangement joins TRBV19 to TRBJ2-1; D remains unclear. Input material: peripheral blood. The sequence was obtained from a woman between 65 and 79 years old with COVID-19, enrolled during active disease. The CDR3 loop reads CASNDGYNEQFF. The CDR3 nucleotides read TGTGCCAGTAACGACGGGTACAATGAGCAGTTCTTC.